The 19 T cell receptor beta chains in this list originate from one sample, sequenced in a study of T cell repertoires and leukemia-associated antigens. TCRdb recomputed calls from the 5' RACE reads with MiXCR, one row per CDR3 protein. The table lists 13,000 to 15,000 distinct CDR3 sequences, approximately 38% of them singletons. Their antigen targets remain unknown. The sample comprised CD3+ T cells sorted from blood and cultured. These TCRs come from a female donor in good health.

A few counts support this clonotype. The chain recombines TRBV5-1 with TRBJ1-6; 9 nucleotides match TRBD1. Trimming removed 3 bases from V and 7 bases from J; junction bases left unmatched: 8. Germline V gene lookup returns CDR1 SGHRS and CDR2 YFSETQ. The CDR3 runs 16 residues. Here the CDR3 DNA reads TGCGCCAGCAGCTACGGGACAGGGAGAAACAATTCACCCCTCCACTTT. The encoded protein is CASSYGTGRNNSPLHF. The full variable domain, in which reference TRBV5-1 and TRBJ1-6 provide the parts outside the CDR3, is KAGVTQTPRYLIKTRGQQVTLSCSPISGHRSVSWYQQTPGQGLQFLFEYFSETQRNKGNFPGRFSGRQFSNSRSEMNVSTLELGDSALYLCASSYGTGRNNSPLHFGNGTRLTVT.

In this sample, this clonotype is medium-sized. The chain joins TRBV20-1 to TRBJ2-7; D is perhaps TRBD1 (7 bases). The CDR3 sequence is 12 residues long. V lost 3 bases and J 6 bases, leaving 12 bases between the germline ends. Germline V lookup: CDR1 DFQATT, CDR2 SNEGSKA (reference sequence). CDR3 protein: CSASFRGVEQYF. In nucleotides, the CDR3 is TGCAGTGCTAGTTTCAGGGGGGTCGAGCAGTACTTC.

This clonotype showed up many times. The chain couples TRBV20-1 to TRBJ2-7, with TRBD2 identical over 7 bases. Germline V CDR1 and CDR2: DFQATT, SNEGSKA (reference sequence). The junction had 8 bases not matched to a gene; V was cut back by 5 bases and J by 7 bases. This CDR3 is built from 12 residues. The CDR3 loop is CSAGGGMGEQYF. The CDR3 DNA sequence: TGCAGTGCTGGGGGGGGGATGGGGGAGCAGTACTTC.

By share of the sample, this clonotype is medium-sized. The V gene is TRBV15, the J gene TRBJ2-1; weak D call: TRBD1 (6 bases). The CDR3 is 14 residues long. With 1 base removed from V and 4 bases from J, the gap between germline ends came to 8 bases. Germline CDR1 reads LNHNV; CDR2 reads YYDKDF (reference sequence). CDR3 loop: CATSRGTEYNEQFF. The CDR3 DNA sequence: TGTGCCACCAGCAGAGGGACAGAGTACAATGAGCAGTTCTTC.

This clonotype was counted at least ten times. V gene TRBV18 combines with J gene TRBJ2-5; the D gene is possibly TRBD1 (5 bases). The CDR3 runs to 15 residues. Germline V CDR1 and CDR2: KGHSH, LQKENI. Deletions cut 6 bases from V and 5 bases from J, with 19 bases between. The CDR3 reads CASSPQADPGETQYF. The DNA of the CDR3 is TGTGCCAGCTCCCCCCAGGCGGACCCAGGGGAGACCCAGTACTTC.

As regards this clonotype: Germline and junction disagree at one end, which may indicate a read error. This chain uses TRBV19 with TRBJ2-5, with D possibly being TRBD1 or TRBD2 (6 bases each). Germline assignment: CDR1 LNHDA and CDR2 SQIVND (reference sequence). This CDR3 is built from 13 residues. The CDR3 region is CASSSGGRETLYF. CDR3 DNA sequence: TGTGCCAGTAGTAGTGGGGGGCGAGAGACCCTGTACTTC.

A few counts support this clonotype. The gene calls are TRBV3-1 and TRBJ2-7, with D tentatively TRBD2 (6 bases). The CDR3 loop spans 13 amino acids. V lost 1 base to trimming and J lost 9 bases, with 13 bases between them. Germline assignment: CDR1 LGHDT and CDR2 YNNKEL (reference sequence). The CDR3 nucleotides are TGTGCCAGCAGCCAAGGCGTGGGCGGGACGCAGTACTTC. Translation: CASSQGVGGTQYF.

This clonotype was seen many times. The DNA for the CDR3 is TGCGCCAGCAGCCAAGGTGGTCGGGGATGGACCCAGTACTTC. It yields the protein CASSQGGRGWTQYF. V usage is TRBV4-1 and J usage is TRBJ2-5; TRBD2 is a possible D gene (5 bases). Trimming removed 1 base at V and 7 bases at J, with 13 bases between. This CDR3 has 14 residues. Germline V gene lookup returns CDR1 MGHRA and CDR2 YSYEKL.

This clonotype appeared once. The rearrangement joins TRBV19 to TRBJ2-3; the match to TRBD2 covers 13 bases. Germline V gene data show CDR1 as LNHDA and CDR2 as SQIVND (reference sequence). This CDR3 has 16 residues. The V and J ends lost 5 bases and 5 bases, in that order; junction bases with no gene match: 7. This CDR3 is CASSPGTSGVQDTQYF. For the CDR3, the DNA is TGTGCCAGTAGTCCCGGGACTAGCGGGGTACAAGATACGCAGTATTTT.

This clonotype is labeled as medium-sized. The chain is built from TRBV20-1 and TRBJ2-7, with D hard to call. Germline-derived CDR1 and CDR2 are DFQATT and SNEGSKA (reference sequence). The CDR3 runs 11 residues. CDR3 sequence reads: CSPLSSYEQYF. The DNA for the CDR3 is TGCAGCCCACTCAGCTCCTACGAGCAGTACTTC.

Many counts were recorded for this clonotype. The CDR3 coding sequence is TGTGCCAGCAGCCGGACAGGGAATAATTCACCCCTCCACTTT. Amino acid sequence: CASSRTGNNSPLHF. This chain connects TRBV11-1 to TRBJ1-6, with 8 bases aligning to TRBD1. Trimming removed 5 bases from V and 5 bases from J; junction bases left unmatched: 2. CDR3 length equals 14 residues. The germline gives CDR1 SGHAT, CDR2 FQDESV (reference sequence).

To note about this clonotype: An end of the junction differs from the germline gene, which may be a read error. The rearrangement uses TRBV11-3 and TRBJ2-2, with TRBD2 matching over 8 bases. Germline V gene data show CDR1 as SGHNT and CDR2 as YENEEA. The CDR3 runs 16 residues. The CDR3 DNA is TGTGCCAACAGCCGAGTTTTATCCTCCACCGGGGGGGGGCTGTTTTTT. Protein product: CANSRVLSSTGGGLFF.

This clonotype was seen a single time. Germline is not matched at one junction end, which may reflect a read error. The chain is built from TRBV20-1 and TRBJ2-1; TRBD1 or TRBD2 may be the D gene (6 bases each). CDR1 and CDR2 from the germline V gene are DFQATT and SNEGSKA (reference sequence). CDR3 length: 16 residues. The CDR3 sequence is CSAKEGGAFAYNEQFF. CDR3 nucleotide sequence: TGTAGTGCTAAAGAGGGGGGCGCCTTCGCCTACAATGAGCAGTTCTTC.

This rearrangement joins TRBV5-4 to TRBJ2-6; 14 bases map to TRBD2. The CDR3 loop spans 19 amino acids. CDR1 and CDR2 (germline): SGHNT, YYREEE (reference sequence). The V segment lost 0 bases and the J segment 4 bases; nucleotides outside the gene matches: 6. The DNA of the CDR3 is TGTGCCAGCAGCTTGGTAGGACTAGCGGGAGGTTACGGGGCCAACGTCCTGACTTTC. Its protein product is CASSLVGLAGGYGANVLTF.

This clonotype was observed a handful of times. J is TRBJ1-1 and V is TRBV29-1; 7 nucleotides align to TRBD1. After removal of 6 bases from V and 11 bases from J, the junction contained 15 bases not matched to a gene. The germline gives CDR1 SQVTM, CDR2 ANQGSEA. This CDR3 contains 13 residues. CDR3 sequence reads: CSVNDRDRPLAFF. The CDR3 nucleotides are TGCAGCGTCAATGACCGGGACAGACCCCTTGCTTTCTTT.

The V call is TRBV2, the J call TRBJ2-7; no firm D call. The CDR3 is 15 amino acids. Germline V gives CDR1 SNHLY, CDR2 FYNNEI. Between the trimmed V and J ends, which lost 2 bases and 7 bases, there was a span of 18 bases. CDR3 nucleotides: TGTGCCAGCAGTGAACTGCTCGGAAGCTCCCATGAGCAGTACTTC. The encoded protein is CASSELLGSSHEQYF.

This clonotype was picked up a small number of times. CDR3 in amino acids: CASSLDLPAGEVFF. CDR3 bases: TGTGCCAGCAGCTTAGATCTCCCAGCGGGAGAAGTGTTCTTC. The chain has TRBV11-2 and TRBJ2-1; 8 nucleotides align to TRBD2. V lost 0 bases, J lost 15 bases, and 10 bases stayed unmatched. CDR1 is SGHAT and CDR2 is FQNNGV in the germline V gene. The CDR3 runs to 14 residues.

This chain links TRBV27 with TRBJ2-7; TRBD1 agrees at 8 bases. V was clipped by 5 bases and J by 2 bases; unmatched bases: 11. This CDR3 is built from 16 residues. Germline assignment: CDR1 MNHEY and CDR2 SMNVEV (reference sequence). In DNA, the CDR3 is TGTGCCAGCAGTATCACAGGGGGATTACTTGCCTACGAGCAGTACTTC. Encoded protein: CASSITGGLLAYEQYF.

At least ten counts were recorded for this clonotype. The chain couples TRBV7-9 to TRBJ2-7; 8 positions match TRBD1. J lost 4 bases, V lost 5 bases, and 13 bases had no gene match. Germline V gene data show CDR1 as SEHNR and CDR2 as FQNEAQ (reference sequence). The CDR3 totals 16 residues. The CDR3 spells CASSPFGTGQGYEQYF. In DNA, the CDR3 is TGTGCCAGCAGCCCGTTCGGGACAGGCCAGGGATACGAGCAGTACTTC.